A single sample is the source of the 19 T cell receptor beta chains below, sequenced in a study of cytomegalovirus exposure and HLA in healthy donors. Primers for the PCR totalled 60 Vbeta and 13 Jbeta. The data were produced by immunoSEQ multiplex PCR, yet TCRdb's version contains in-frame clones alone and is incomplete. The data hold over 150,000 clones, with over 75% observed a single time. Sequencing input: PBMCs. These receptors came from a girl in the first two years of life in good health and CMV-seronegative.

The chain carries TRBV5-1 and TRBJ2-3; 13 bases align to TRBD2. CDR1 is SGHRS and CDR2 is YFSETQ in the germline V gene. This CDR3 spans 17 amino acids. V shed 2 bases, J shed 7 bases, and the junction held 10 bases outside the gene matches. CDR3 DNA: TGCGCCAGCAGCTTAGGGAGACTAGCGGGGGGAATGTATACGCAGTATTTT. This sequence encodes CASSLGRLAGGMYTQYF.

The CDR3 DNA sequence: TGTGCCAGCAGCTCCTGGGACAGTCTGAATGAGCAGTTCTTC. Translation gives CASSSWDSLNEQFF. The rearrangement joins TRBV7-9 to TRBJ2-1, with 7 nucleotides matching TRBD1. CDR3 length: 14 residues. Germline V lookup: CDR1 SEHNR, CDR2 FQNEAQ (reference sequence). V lost 4 bases to trimming and J lost 7 bases; unmatched junction nucleotides: 7.

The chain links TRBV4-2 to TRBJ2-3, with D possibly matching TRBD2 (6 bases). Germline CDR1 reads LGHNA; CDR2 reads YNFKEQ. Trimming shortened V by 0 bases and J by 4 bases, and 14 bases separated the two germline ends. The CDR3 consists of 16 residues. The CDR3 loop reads CASSQDQVWEADTQYF. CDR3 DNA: TGTGCCAGCAGCCAAGATCAGGTGTGGGAGGCAGATACGCAGTATTTT.

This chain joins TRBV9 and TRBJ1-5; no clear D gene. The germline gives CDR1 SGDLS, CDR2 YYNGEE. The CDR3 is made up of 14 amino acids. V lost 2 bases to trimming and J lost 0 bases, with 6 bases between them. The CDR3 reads CASSVSDSNQPQHF. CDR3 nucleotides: TGTGCCAGCAGCGTGAGTGATAGCAATCAGCCCCAGCATTTT.

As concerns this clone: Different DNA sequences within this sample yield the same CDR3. CDR3 residues: CASSLRGSYGYTF. In nucleotides, the CDR3 is TGTGCCAGCAGTTTAAGGGGGTCGTATGGCTACACCTTC. The chain recombines TRBV27 with TRBJ1-2, with D maybe TRBD1 (6 bases). The germline CDR1 and CDR2 sequences are MNHEY and SMNVEV (reference sequence). The CDR3 loop spans 13 amino acids. V was shortened by 2 bases and J by 5 bases, with 9 bases between the two germline ends.

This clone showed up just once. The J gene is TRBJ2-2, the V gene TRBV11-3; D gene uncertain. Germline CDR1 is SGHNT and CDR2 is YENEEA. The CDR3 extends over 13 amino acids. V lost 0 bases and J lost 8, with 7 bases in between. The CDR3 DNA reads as TGTGCCAGCAGCTTAGAGGGCAGGGGGGAGCTGTTTTTT. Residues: CASSLEGRGELFF.

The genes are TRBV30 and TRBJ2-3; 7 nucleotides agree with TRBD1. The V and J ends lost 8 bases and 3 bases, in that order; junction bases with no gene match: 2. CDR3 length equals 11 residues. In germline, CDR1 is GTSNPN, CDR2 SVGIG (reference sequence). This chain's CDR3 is CAGDSTDTQYF. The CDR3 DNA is TGTGCCGGGGACAGTACAGATACGCAGTATTTT. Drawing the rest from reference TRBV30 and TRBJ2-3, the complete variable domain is SQTIHQWPATLVQPVGSPLSLECTVEGTSNPNLYWYRQAAGRGLQLLFYSVGIGQISSEVPQNLSASRPQDRQFILSSKKLLLSDSGFYLCAGDSTDTQYFGPGTRLTVL.

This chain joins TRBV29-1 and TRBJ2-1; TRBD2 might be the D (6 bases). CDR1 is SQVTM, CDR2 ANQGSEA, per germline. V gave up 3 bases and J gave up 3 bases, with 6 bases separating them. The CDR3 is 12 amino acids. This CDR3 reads CSVEEGYNEQFF. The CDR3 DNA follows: TGCAGCGTTGAGGAGGGCTACAATGAGCAGTTCTTC.

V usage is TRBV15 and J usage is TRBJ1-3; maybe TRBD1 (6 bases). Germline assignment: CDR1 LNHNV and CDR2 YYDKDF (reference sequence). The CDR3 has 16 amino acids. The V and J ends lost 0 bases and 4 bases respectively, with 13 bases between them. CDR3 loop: CATSREGGISGNTIYF. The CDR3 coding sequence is TGTGCCACCAGCAGAGAAGGGGGAATATCGGGAAACACCATATATTTT.

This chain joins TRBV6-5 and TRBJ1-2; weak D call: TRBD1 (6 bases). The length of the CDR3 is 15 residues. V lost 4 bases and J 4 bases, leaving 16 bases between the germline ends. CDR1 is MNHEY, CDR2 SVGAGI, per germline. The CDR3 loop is CASSFQGHGLYGYTF. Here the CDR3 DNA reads TGTGCCAGCAGTTTCCAGGGACACGGCCTCTATGGCTACACCTTC.

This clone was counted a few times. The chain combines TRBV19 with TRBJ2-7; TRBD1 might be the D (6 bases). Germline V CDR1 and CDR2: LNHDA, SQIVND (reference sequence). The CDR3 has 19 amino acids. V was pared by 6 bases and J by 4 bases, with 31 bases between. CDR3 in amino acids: CASSQSGQVLQGPPYEQYF. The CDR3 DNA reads TGTGCCAGTAGCCAGTCCGGGCAAGTCCTACAGGGCCCCCCTTACGAGCAGTACTTC.

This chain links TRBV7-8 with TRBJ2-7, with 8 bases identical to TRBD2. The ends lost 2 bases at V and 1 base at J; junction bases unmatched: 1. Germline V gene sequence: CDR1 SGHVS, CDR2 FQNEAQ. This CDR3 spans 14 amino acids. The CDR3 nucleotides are TGTGCCAGCAGCTTAAGCGGGGGATCCTACGAGCAGTACTTC. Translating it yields CASSLSGGSYEQYF.

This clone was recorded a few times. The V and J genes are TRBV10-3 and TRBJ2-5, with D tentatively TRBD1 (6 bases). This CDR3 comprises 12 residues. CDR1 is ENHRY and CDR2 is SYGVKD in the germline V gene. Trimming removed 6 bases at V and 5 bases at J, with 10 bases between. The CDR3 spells CAIRDSGETQYF. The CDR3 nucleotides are TGTGCCATCAGGGACAGTGGCGAGACCCAGTACTTC.

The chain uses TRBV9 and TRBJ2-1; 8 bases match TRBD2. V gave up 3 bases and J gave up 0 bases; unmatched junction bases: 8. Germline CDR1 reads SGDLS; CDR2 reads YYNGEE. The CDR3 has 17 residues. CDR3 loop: CASSADIAGSSYNEQFF. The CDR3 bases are TGTGCCAGCAGCGCAGACATAGCGGGAAGCTCCTACAATGAGCAGTTCTTC.

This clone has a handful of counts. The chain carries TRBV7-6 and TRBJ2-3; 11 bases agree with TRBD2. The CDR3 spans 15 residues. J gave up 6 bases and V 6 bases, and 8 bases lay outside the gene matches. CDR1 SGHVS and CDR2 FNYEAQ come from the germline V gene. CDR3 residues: CASSLTSGVQDTQYF. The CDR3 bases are TGTGCCAGCAGTTTGACTAGCGGGGTCCAGGATACGCAGTATTTT.

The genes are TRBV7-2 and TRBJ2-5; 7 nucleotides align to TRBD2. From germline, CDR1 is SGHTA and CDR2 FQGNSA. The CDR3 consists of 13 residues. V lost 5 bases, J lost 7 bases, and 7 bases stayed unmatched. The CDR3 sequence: CASSLGLVATQYF. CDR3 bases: TGTGCCAGCAGCCTCGGACTAGTTGCGACCCAGTACTTC.

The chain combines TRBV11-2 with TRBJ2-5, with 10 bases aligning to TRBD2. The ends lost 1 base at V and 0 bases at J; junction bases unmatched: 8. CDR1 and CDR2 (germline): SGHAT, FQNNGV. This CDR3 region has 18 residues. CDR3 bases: TGTGCCAGCAGCTTAGGTCGGACTAGCGGAGGGTACCAAGAGACCCAGTACTTC. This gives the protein CASSLGRTSGGYQETQYF.

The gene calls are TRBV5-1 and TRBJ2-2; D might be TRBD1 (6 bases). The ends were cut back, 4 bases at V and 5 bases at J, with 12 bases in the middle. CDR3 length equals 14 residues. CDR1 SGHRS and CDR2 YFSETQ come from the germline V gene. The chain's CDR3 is CASSQDRPTGELFF. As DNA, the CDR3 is TGCGCCAGCAGCCAGGACAGACCAACCGGGGAGCTGTTTTTT.

The chain's CDR3 is CASSEQARQETQYF. In DNA form, the CDR3 reads TGTGCCAGCAGTGAACAAGCCCGGCAAGAGACCCAGTACTTC. The chain joins TRBV2 to TRBJ2-5, with unresolved D. V dropped 2 bases and J dropped 2 bases, with 9 bases sitting between them. Per germline, CDR1 SNHLY and CDR2 FYNNEI. This CDR3 spans 14 amino acids.